The clone carrying this T cell receptor (beta chain) was seen a handful of times. Its antigen is as yet unknown. Each CDR3 protein is one row after TCRdb ran MiXCR on the reads. The table lists 700,000 to 950,000 distinct CDR3 sequences, less than 35% of them singletons. The data belong to a study of T cell repertoires in cytomegalovirus infection. The CDR3 runs 15 residues. V was cut by 0 bases and J by 3 bases, with 11 bases left in between. CDR1 and CDR2 from the germline V gene are MGHRA and YSYEKL. This rearrangement joins TRBV4-1 to TRBJ1-2, with D unresolved. This receptor was identified in a human donor in good health (CMV status not recorded). Some clones in this sample may be carry-over from other donors' samples. This sample comprised cultured CD8+ T cells from PBMCs, obtained from culture after CMV antigen stimulation. The CDR3 loop reads CASSQDPGSHYGYTF. DNA of the CDR3: TGCGCCAGCAGCCAAGATCCAGGTTCCCACTATGGCTACACCTTC.